These 32 T cell receptor beta chains were all obtained from the same sample, sequenced in a study of T cell changes during pregnancy in multiple sclerosis. Assay used: immunoSEQ multiplex PCR; TCRdb lists only in-frame clones, some missing. In the table there are 100,000 or so clones, 80% to 95% of which are singletons. The source was peripheral blood, collected in the second trimester of pregnancy. The origin of the receptors is a female donor with multiple sclerosis, enrolled in a pregnancy study.

This clone was counted once. This rearrangement joins TRBV28 to TRBJ1-5; D possibly corresponds to TRBD1 (5 bases). The germline gives CDR1 MDHEN, CDR2 SYDVKM. CDR3 length equals 16 residues. V was shortened by 2 bases and J by 0 bases, with 11 bases between the two germline ends. Written as DNA, the CDR3 is TGTGCCAGCAGTTTAGGGGGGGTTTATAGCAATCAGCCCCAGCATTTT. It codes for CASSLGGVYSNQPQHF.

This chain links TRBV25-1 with TRBJ2-1; D is possibly TRBD2 (5 bases). The V end was cut by 4 bases, the J end by 5 bases, with 12 bases between. There are 14 residues in the CDR3. The germline V gene encodes CDR1 MGHDK and CDR2 SYGVNS. CDR3 loop: CASSVQRSDNEQFF. The CDR3 DNA reads TGTGCCAGCAGTGTCCAGCGGTCCGACAATGAGCAGTTCTTC.

V and J are TRBV5-1 and TRBJ1-2; 8 positions agree with TRBD1. The CDR3 has 16 residues. J lost 4 bases, V lost 7 bases, and 15 bases had no gene match. Germline CDR1 and CDR2: SGHRS and YFSETQ. As DNA, the CDR3 is TGCGCCAGCGCCTCTAATGGCAGGGGGCGCGGCTATGGCTACACCTTC. As protein: CASASNGRGRGYGYTF.

The chain is built from TRBV9 and TRBJ2-2; 7 bases map to TRBD2. Per germline, CDR1 SGDLS and CDR2 YYNGEE. This CDR3 spans 15 amino acids. J lost 4 bases, V lost 2 bases, and 5 bases had no gene match. This chain's CDR3 is CASSVLGLGTGELFF. The DNA for the CDR3 is TGTGCCAGCAGCGTTCTTGGACTAGGCACCGGGGAGCTGTTTTTT.

This clone was seen a few times. This rearrangement joins TRBV6-5 to TRBJ1-2; D is possibly TRBD1 (6 bases). V was pared by 0 bases and J by 4 bases, with 15 bases between. The germline CDR1 and CDR2 sequences are MNHEY and SVGAGI. The CDR3 is 16 amino acids. CDR3: CASSYSGAQGLYGYTF. As DNA, the CDR3 is TGTGCCAGCAGTTACTCGGGGGCCCAGGGTCTCTATGGCTACACCTTC.

The chain is built from TRBV5-1 and TRBJ2-1, with 7 nucleotides matching TRBD2. Germline values: CDR1 SGHRS, CDR2 YFSETQ. J gave up 10 bases and V 5 bases, and 15 bases lay outside the gene matches. The CDR3 runs 15 residues. CDR3 residues: CASSPRGEGLQEQFF. CDR3 in DNA: TGCGCCAGCAGTCCACGGGGGGAGGGCCTACAGGAGCAGTTCTTC.

The chain is built from TRBV7-3 and TRBJ2-2; D uncertain. This CDR3 region has 14 residues. V was cut by 1 base and J by 2 bases, with 5 bases left in between. Germline loops: CDR1 SGHTA, CDR2 FQGTGA. The CDR3 reads CASSLSGNTGELFF. CDR3 sequence (DNA): TGTGCCAGCAGCTTAAGCGGAAACACCGGGGAGCTGTTTTTT.

The rearrangement uses TRBV19 and TRBJ2-3, with D perhaps TRBD2 (6 bases). In germline, CDR1 is LNHDA, CDR2 SQIVND (reference sequence). CDR3 size: 15 residues. The V end was cut by 0 bases, the J end by 4 bases, with 11 bases between. CDR3 nucleotide sequence: TGTGCCAGTAGTATAGATGGGGGGTTTCCAGATACGCAGTATTTT. Protein sequence: CASSIDGGFPDTQYF.

The rearrangement joins TRBV29-1 to TRBJ2-5, with TRBD2 matching 11 bases. The CDR3 spans 14 residues. After removal of 6 bases from V and 5 bases from J, the junction contained 8 bases not matched to a gene. Germline CDR1 and CDR2: SQVTM and ANQGSEA. This CDR3 reads CSVYIAGGVETQYF. The CDR3 nucleotides read TGCAGCGTCTATATAGCGGGAGGGGTGGAGACCCAGTACTTC.

The chain employs TRBV7-6 and TRBJ2-7, with no clear D. V shed 5 bases and J shed 7 bases, with 9 bases lying between them. Germline values: CDR1 SGHVS, CDR2 FNYEAQ. This CDR3 comprises 11 residues. The CDR3 reads CASSTGPEQYF. The CDR3 coding sequence is TGTGCCAGCAGCACTGGGCCAGAGCAGTACTTC. Together with reference TRBV7-6 and TRBJ2-7, the CDR3 gives the full variable domain: GAGVSQSPRYKVTKRGQDVALRCDPISGHVSLYWYRQALGQGPEFLTYFNYEAQQDKSGLPNDRFSAERPEGSISTLTIQRTEQRDSAMYRCASSTGPEQYFGPGTRLTVT.

This chain joins TRBV23-1 and TRBJ2-3; 10 positions match TRBD1. TRBV23-1 qualifies as an ORF whose function is uncertain. The CDR3 spans 18 residues. The ends lost 3 bases at V and 3 bases at J; junction bases unmatched: 12. CDR3 loop: CASSHGMRPGQGTDTQYF. CDR3 DNA: TGCGCCAGCAGTCACGGCATGAGGCCGGGACAGGGGACAGATACGCAGTATTTT.

The rearrangement links TRBV2 to TRBJ2-2, with TRBD1 identical over 7 bases. There are 14 residues in the CDR3. J lost 5 bases, V lost 5 bases, and 5 bases had no gene match. The germline V gene encodes CDR1 SNHLY and CDR2 FYNNEI. The CDR3 DNA reads TGTGCCAGCAGTCCTCCGGGACAGACCGGGGAGCTGTTTTTT. This codes for CASSPPGQTGELFF.

The V and J genes are TRBV6-1 and TRBJ2-4, with D unresolved. V lost 4 bases and J 1 base, leaving 14 bases between the germline ends. The CDR3 contains 16 residues. Germline V gene sequence: CDR1 MNHNS, CDR2 SASEGT. This CDR3 reads CASSVAVFGAKNIQYF. The DNA of the CDR3 is TGTGCCAGCAGTGTGGCAGTCTTCGGGGCCAAAAACATTCAGTACTTC.

This chain uses TRBV19 with TRBJ2-7, with unresolved D. Germline V gene sequence: CDR1 LNHDA, CDR2 SQIVND (reference sequence). The V end was cut by 5 bases, the J end by 3 bases, with 8 bases between. The CDR3 runs 12 residues. In nucleotides, the CDR3 is TGTGCCAGTAGTTCCTCCCGCTACGAGCAGTACTTC. It codes for CASSSSRYEQYF.

The chain couples TRBV18 to TRBJ1-2; no clear D gene. CDR3 length: 14 amino acids. The V end lost 6 bases, the J end lost 7 bases, and 18 bases lay between the germline ends. Germline lookup yields CDR1 KGHSH and CDR2 LQKENI. CDR3 loop: CASSVRGDDTGYTF. The DNA for the CDR3 is TGTGCCAGCTCGGTCCGAGGTGACGATACTGGCTACACCTTC.

This clone was recorded only once. The J gene is TRBJ2-7, the V gene TRBV11-3, with TRBD2 matching over 7 bases. This CDR3 contains 15 residues. Trimming took 1 base from V and 0 from J; bases not matched to a gene: 3. The germline V gene encodes CDR1 SGHNT and CDR2 YENEEA. CDR3 nucleotide sequence: TGTGCCAGCAGCTTAGGCGGGGGTGGCTCCTACGAGCAGTACTTC. Translating gives CASSLGGGGSYEQYF.

This chain joins TRBV29-1 and TRBJ2-7; a possible D gene is TRBD2 (6 bases). The V end was cut by 0 bases, the J end by 6 bases, with 21 bases between. The CDR3 loop spans 16 amino acids. The V gene's germline CDR1 is SQVTM and CDR2 ANQGSEA. CDR3 nucleotide sequence: TGCAGCGTTGAAGATTCGTCTACGGCTTGGGGAGGCGAGCAGTACTTC. Translated: CSVEDSSTAWGGEQYF.

The J gene is TRBJ2-2, the V gene TRBV30; 11 bases are shared with TRBD2. The germline V gene encodes CDR1 GTSNPN and CDR2 SVGIG (reference sequence). The CDR3 totals 18 residues. J was trimmed by 6 bases and V by 1 base; bases with no gene match: 13. The CDR3 sequence is CAWSAILAGEDGSGELFF. CDR3 nucleotide sequence: TGTGCCTGGAGTGCGATACTAGCGGGAGAAGACGGGTCCGGGGAGCTGTTTTTT.

The chain combines TRBV2 with TRBJ2-5; D is uncertain. Germline V CDR1 and CDR2: SNHLY, FYNNEI. The CDR3 covers 12 residues. The V end lost 8 bases, the J end lost 2 bases, and 9 bases lay between the germline ends. In DNA form, the CDR3 reads TGTGCCAGCGTCGCGGCACAAGAGACCCAGTACTTC. This translates into CASVAAQETQYF.

This chain joins TRBV5-1 and TRBJ2-3; maybe TRBD1 (6 bases). From germline, CDR1 is SGHRS and CDR2 YFSETQ. The CDR3 has 14 residues. V was shortened by 2 bases and J by 4 bases, with 11 bases between the two germline ends. The CDR3 protein is CASSLGRGPDTQYF. In DNA form, the CDR3 reads TGCGCCAGCAGCTTAGGCAGGGGCCCAGATACGCAGTATTTT.

The V and J genes are TRBV5-6 and TRBJ2-1; 9 bases line up with TRBD2. Germline V gene data show CDR1 as SGHDT and CDR2 as YYEEEE. This CDR3 comprises 13 residues. J lost 6 bases, V lost 5 bases, and 3 bases had no gene match. In DNA form, the CDR3 reads TGTGCCAGCAGGCTAGCGGGATCCAATGAGCAGTTCTTC. This codes for CASRLAGSNEQFF.

The DNA of the CDR3 is TGTGCCAGCAGCCCCGGAGGGTGGGAGAATGAGCAGTTCTTC. Translation: CASSPGGWENEQFF. The chain couples TRBV7-6 to TRBJ2-1; D possibly corresponds to TRBD2 (6 bases). There are 14 residues in the CDR3. CDR1 is SGHVS, CDR2 FNYEAQ, per germline. V shed 5 bases and J shed 7 bases, with 15 bases lying between them.

The chain links TRBV2 to TRBJ2-7; possible D gene TRBD1, 5 bases. Trimming cost V 4 bases and J 5 bases, with 15 bases left between them. The CDR3 runs to 14 residues. CDR1 and CDR2 (germline): SNHLY, FYNNEI. The CDR3 spells CASSVDSSRDEQYF. As DNA, the CDR3 is TGTGCCAGCAGTGTCGACAGCTCCCGGGACGAGCAGTACTTC.

J is TRBJ2-7 and V is TRBV7-2; 9 bases match TRBD1. CDR1 is SGHTA, CDR2 FQGNSA, per germline. The junction had 5 bases not matched to a gene; V was cut back by 1 base and J by 1 base. This CDR3 region has 16 residues. The CDR3 region is CASSLDAGTGSYEQYF. Written as DNA, the CDR3 is TGTGCCAGCAGCTTAGATGCCGGGACAGGGTCCTACGAGCAGTACTTC.

The chain is built from TRBV7-3 and TRBJ2-3; the D gene is possibly TRBD2 (6 bases). The germline V gene encodes CDR1 SGHTA and CDR2 FQGTGA. The ends were cut back, 0 bases at V and 6 bases at J, with 16 bases in the middle. The CDR3 runs 16 residues. The CDR3 region is CASSLTSSGTSDTQYF. CDR3 in DNA: TGTGCCAGCAGCTTAACCAGTAGCGGAACCAGTGATACGCAGTATTTT.

The chain has TRBV7-2 and TRBJ2-7; maybe TRBD2 (5 bases). The V and J ends lost 4 bases and 1 base respectively, with 11 bases between them. This CDR3 has 14 residues. Germline loops: CDR1 SGHTA, CDR2 FQGNSA. CDR3 nucleotides: TGTGCCAGCAGCTCAGGAGGTATTTCCTACGAGCAGTACTTC. Protein product: CASSSGGISYEQYF.

The rearrangement uses TRBV13 and TRBJ2-7, with a tentative D call TRBD1 (6 bases). The ends were cut back, 5 bases at V and 2 bases at J, with 19 bases in the middle. The CDR3 is 16 amino acids. Germline values: CDR1 PRHDT, CDR2 FYEKMQ (reference sequence). The CDR3 region is CASSAQTGTPPYEQYF. DNA of the CDR3: TGTGCCAGCAGCGCCCAGACAGGAACCCCACCCTACGAGCAGTACTTC.

The gene calls are TRBV28 and TRBJ2-7; 14 nucleotides line up with TRBD2. Germline CDR1 MDHEN, CDR2 SYDVKM. The V gene end was trimmed by 3 bases and the J gene end by 4 bases; junction bases not matched to a gene: 14. The CDR3 loop spans 19 amino acids. The CDR3 protein is CASSLWGLAGESLVYEQYF. The CDR3 DNA reads as TGTGCCAGCAGTTTGTGGGGACTAGCGGGAGAGAGCCTAGTATACGAGCAGTACTTC.

This chain joins TRBV9 and TRBJ2-7; 14 bases agree with TRBD2. Germline V gene sequence: CDR1 SGDLS, CDR2 YYNGEE. Losses at the gene ends were 0 bases for V and 1 base for J; bases not matched to a gene: 3. CDR3 length: 17 amino acids. The CDR3 loop reads CASSVGLAGGGSYEQYF. The CDR3 region has the DNA TGTGCCAGCAGCGTAGGACTAGCGGGAGGGGGGTCCTACGAGCAGTACTTC.

The chain links TRBV4-1 to TRBJ2-7; TRBD2 aligns across 8 bases. This CDR3 contains 17 residues. The V and J ends lost 1 base and 0 bases, in that order; junction bases with no gene match: 8. Germline lookup yields CDR1 MGHRA and CDR2 YSYEKL. The CDR3 DNA is TGCGCCAGCAGCCAAGCGGGACTAGTCTGGAGCTCCTACGAGCAGTACTTC. Translated, it gives CASSQAGLVWSSYEQYF.

This clone has a single count. The CDR3 loop is CASSPQVTYQPQHF. CDR3 sequence (DNA): TGTGCCAGCTCACCGCAGGTTACTTATCAGCCCCAGCATTTT. The chain is built from TRBV18 and TRBJ1-5; D is unresolved. The CDR3 runs 14 residues. V lost 3 bases to trimming and J lost 5 bases, with 11 bases between them. The germline V gene encodes CDR1 KGHSH and CDR2 LQKENI.

In its sample, this clone was seen a few times. V usage is TRBV29-1 and J usage is TRBJ1-1; TRBD1 matches 9 bases. Germline V gene sequence: CDR1 SQVTM, CDR2 ANQGSEA. J was trimmed by 1 base and V by 7 bases; bases with no gene match: 4. This CDR3 comprises 13 residues. In DNA form, the CDR3 reads TGCAGCGCCACAGGGGGCAAGAACACTGAAGCTTTCTTT. This gives the protein CSATGGKNTEAFF.